This T cell receptor beta chain was profiled in a study of blood T cells in healthy people across ages. This clonotype was seen a few times. Its specificity is unknown. Study outcomes and limitations: Roughly linear age-related decline in beta diversity appeared, significant by age 40.

Germline CDR1 LGHDT, CDR2 YNNKEL (reference sequence). With 2 bases removed from V and 4 bases from J, the gap between germline ends came to 10 bases. The CDR3 runs 14 residues. The use of a sample-barcoded 5' primer and a J-beta primer mix characterized a second PCR of roughly 6 to 11 cycles. A single record per CDR3 protein comes from TCRdb applying MiXCR to the 5' RACE reads. Counted here are 1.5 million to 2 million distinct CDR3 sequences, more than 35% occurring once; the ten biggest clones make up 20% to 25%. The origin of this receptor is a human donor in good health. The specimen was blood. The V and J genes are TRBV3-1 and TRBJ2-3; D is uncertain. CDR3 DNA sequence: TGTGCCAGCAGCCAATATGGGTCGGCAGATACGCAGTATTTT. It yields the protein CASSQYGSADTQYF.